The rows below give T cell receptor beta chains drawn from one sample of a study of blood T cell repertoires in COVID-19. Here immunoSEQ multiplex PCR was the method, and the copy in TCRdb shows in-frame clones only, minus some. The sample contains approximately 250,000 clones, just under 90% of which appear only once. Sequencing was carried out using PBMCs or T cells enriched from blood (not recorded which). The receptors stem from a woman aged 30 to 39 with acute COVID-19. The CDR3 runs from the conserved cysteine through the conserved F or W. The order of the fields is CDR3 DNA, CDR3 protein, V gene, clone size, J gene, D gene. D genes are given only for firm matches. Part of the rows lack a size; the others show once, few, many or a class for expanded clones.

TGTGCCAGTAGTATTAACTTCGCATCAAACCAGCATTTT CASSINFASNQHF TRBV19 few TRBJ1-5 .
TGTGCCAGCAGGCCGACAGGGTGGACTGAAGCTTTCTTT CASRPTGWTEAFF TRBV12-3/TRBV12-4 . TRBJ1-1 TRBD1
TGCGCCAGCAGTCCGGACAGGGGGACCGGGGAGCTGTTTTTT CASSPDRGTGELFF TRBV23-1 . TRBJ2-2 TRBD1
TGTGCCAGTAGACACTCCGGACAGAACTATGGCTACACCTTC CASRHSGQNYGYTF TRBV19 . TRBJ1-2 .
TGTGCCAGTAGTAAGGGACAGAATTTGGATGAGCAGTACTTC CASSKGQNLDEQYF TRBV19 few TRBJ2-7 TRBD1
TGCGCCAGCATCCCAGGGACAGGGGAAGAGACCCAGTACTTC CASIPGTGEETQYF TRBV10-2 . TRBJ2-5 TRBD1
TGTGCCAGCAGCCGAGAGCGGGAGCCATCCTACGAGCAGTACTTC CASSREREPSYEQYF TRBV7-8 . TRBJ2-7 TRBD2
TGTGCCAGCAGCTTAGGGGGTTTTGAGGGGGCACCCCTCCACTTT CASSLGGFEGAPLHF TRBV7-2 . TRBJ1-6 .
TGTGCCAGCAGTCCGCAAACGAGCGGGAGTCAGTTCCACAATGAGCAGTTCTTC CASSPQTSGSQFHNEQFF TRBV28 . TRBJ2-1 TRBD2
TGTGCCAGCAGCTCTATCACTAGTTCCGGGGCCAACGTCCTGACTTTC CASSSITSSGANVLTF TRBV11-2 once TRBJ2-6 .
TGTGCCAGCGGAGTCTCAGGGCGGAGCTCCTACGAGCAGTACTTC CASGVSGRSSYEQYF TRBV27 . TRBJ2-7 .
TGTGCCAGCAGCGCCCCAACCCCTTCGCAGGGGGCTCAGAACATTCAGTACTTC CASSAPTPSQGAQNIQYF TRBV9 . TRBJ2-4 TRBD1
TGTGCCAGCACCCTTGATCCGACAGTGAATGGTGGCTACACCTTC CASTLDPTVNGGYTF TRBV5-5 . TRBJ1-2 .
TGTGCCAGCAGCCCCCTCGGTCAGCCCCAGCATTTT CASSPLGQPQHF TRBV3-1/TRBV3-2 . TRBJ1-5 .
TGTGCCATCAGTGAGGCCCCGGGACTAGCGGGTTTAGAGCAGTTCTTC CAISEAPGLAGLEQFF TRBV10-3 . TRBJ2-1 TRBD2
TGTGCCAGCAGCCGCAGGGGCCCAGCTAATGAAAAACTGTTTTTT CASSRRGPANEKLFF TRBV7-3 . TRBJ1-4 .
TGTGCCATCGCAGGGGTGAACACCGGGGAGCTGTTTTTT CAIAGVNTGELFF TRBV6-5 . TRBJ2-2 .
TGTGCCAGCAAAAGCACTAGAGAAAAACTGTTTTTT CASKSTREKLFF TRBV27 . TRBJ1-4 .
TGTGCCAGCAGTTTACCGGGACAGGGCGCCTACGAGCAGTACTTC CASSLPGQGAYEQYF TRBV6-5 . TRBJ2-7 TRBD1
TGTGCCAGCAGCTTAGCAAGCTCCTACAATGAGCAGTTCTTC CASSLASSYNEQFF TRBV5-4 once TRBJ2-1 .
TGTGCCACCACCCCGATGTGGCTAGAAGGTGAGCAGTTCTTC CATTPMWLEGEQFF TRBV24-1 . TRBJ2-1 .
TGTGCCAGCAGTGAAGGAGGAGGATGGGATACGCAGTATTTT CASSEGGGWDTQYF TRBV2 . TRBJ2-3 .
TGTGCCAGCAGTGCGGGTCCCCGCACGCAGTATTTT CASSAGPRTQYF TRBV2 . TRBJ2-3 .
TGTGCCAGCACAGGGACAGACAATCAGCCCCAGCATTTT CASTGTDNQPQHF TRBV2 once TRBJ1-5 TRBD1
TGTGCCTCAGGGACAGGGGACTCTGGGGCCAACGTCCTGACTTTC CASGTGDSGANVLTF TRBV10-3 . TRBJ2-6 TRBD1
TGTGCCAGCAGTTTAGTGACTAGCGGGAACTACGAGCAGTACTTC CASSLVTSGNYEQYF TRBV28 . TRBJ2-7 TRBD2
TGTGCCAGCAGCTCCCCGGACAGGTTTGTCACAGATACGCAGTATTTT CASSSPDRFVTDTQYF TRBV7-9 . TRBJ2-3 TRBD1
TGTGCCAGCAGTTTGTTTTTAGAAAAACTGTTTTTT CASSLFLEKLFF TRBV12-3/TRBV12-4 . TRBJ1-4 .
TGTGCCAGCAGCGTAGCAAACTCCCCTCGATACAATGAGCAGTTCTTC CASSVANSPRYNEQFF TRBV9 . TRBJ2-1 .
TGCGCCAGCAGCCAAGATCAGAGGGTCGAGCAGTACTTC CASSQDQRVEQYF TRBV4-1 . TRBJ2-7 .
TGTGCCATCAGGGCAGGGTCGGTGGTTGAGCGGGGCACAGATACGCAGTATTTT CAIRAGSVVERGTDTQYF TRBV10-3 . TRBJ2-3 .
TGTGCCAGACCGGACAGGGGGCTCCACGAGCAGTACTTC CARPDRGLHEQYF TRBV21-1 . TRBJ2-7 .
TGTGCCAGTAGTATGGGGGCAGAAGAGACCCAGTACTTC CASSMGAEETQYF TRBV19 few TRBJ2-5 .
TGTGCCAGCTCGACGGGACTAGCGGGGAGGAGGGGCTCCTACGAGCAGTACTTC CASSTGLAGRRGSYEQYF TRBV18 . TRBJ2-7 TRBD2
TGTGCCAGCAGCTTGAGGGGGAGCGGGGCCAACGTCCTGACTTTC CASSLRGSGANVLTF TRBV5-8 . TRBJ2-6 .
TGTGCCAGCAGAAACGGACGGAGCCGGGAGAATGGCTACACCTTC CASRNGRSRENGYTF TRBV6-5 . TRBJ1-2 .
TGTGCCACCAGTGATGATGACAGCCCTAGCTCTGGAAACACCATATATTTT CATSDDDSPSSGNTIYF TRBV24-1 . TRBJ1-3 .
TGCGCCAGCAGCTTATTAGCGGGGGGCTACAATGAGCAGTTCTTC CASSLLAGGYNEQFF TRBV5-1 . TRBJ2-1 TRBD2
TGTGCCAGCAGCTTAGTATTATCACTAGCGGTAGAAGAGACCCAGTACTTC CASSLVLSLAVEETQYF TRBV7-9 . TRBJ2-5 TRBD2
TGTGCCAGCAGCCCTGGACAGGGCGAGGAGACCCAGTACTTC CASSPGQGEETQYF TRBV5-5 . TRBJ2-5 TRBD1